The entry below describes one TCR beta chain. What it recognizes is unknown. Staff drew about 10 milliliters of peripheral blood from each donor. V lost 6 bases and J lost 4, with 13 bases in between. The CDR3 runs to 13 residues. From germline, CDR1 is DFQATT and CDR2 SNEGSKA (reference sequence). The data are from a study of blood T cells in healthy people across ages. A second PCR, run for about 6 to 11 cycles, used a sample-barcoded 5' primer plus a J-beta primer mix. From the 5' RACE reads, TCRdb called clonotypes with MiXCR, one entry per CDR3 protein. The data show roughly 410,000 distinct CDR3 sequences, more than 45% seen once. Study-wide points: CMV status of donors was not determined, possibly confounding expanded clonotype changes. Diversity figures based on one million T cells were deemed too low. As age increased, TCR beta diversity per million T cells fell in a roughly linear fashion.

The receptor was isolated from a man aged 60-69 years in good health. The sequencing sample was made of blood. The genes are TRBV20-1 and TRBJ1-3; perhaps TRBD1 as D (6 bases). The CDR3 spells CSATDRPGNTIYF. In DNA form, the CDR3 reads TGCAGTGCCACAGACAGGCCAGGAAACACCATATATTTT.